The subject of this entry is one T cell receptor beta chain. Seattle's enrolled individuals joined amid active infection and were then monitored longitudinally. This entry comes from a study of blood T cell repertoires in COVID-19. Study information: Spain, Italy and the United States supplied samples that represented acute and convalescent COVID-19.

Only in-frame clones appear in the TCRdb table, and some are missing; sequencing was by immunoSEQ multiplex PCR. The sample lists some 300,000 clones, roughly 90% occurring once. The receptor was derived from a woman in her 70s with COVID-19, enrolled during active disease. Input material: peripheral blood.

CDR3 in DNA: TGTGCCAGCAGTTTATCTGTGGGGGCCGCCGAGCAGTACTTC. Its translation: CASSLSVGAAEQYF. This chain links TRBV27 with TRBJ2-7; D is perhaps TRBD1 (6 bases). Trimming cost V 0 bases and J 6 bases, with 12 bases left between them. This CDR3 comprises 14 residues. Germline assignment: CDR1 MNHEY and CDR2 SMNVEV (reference sequence).